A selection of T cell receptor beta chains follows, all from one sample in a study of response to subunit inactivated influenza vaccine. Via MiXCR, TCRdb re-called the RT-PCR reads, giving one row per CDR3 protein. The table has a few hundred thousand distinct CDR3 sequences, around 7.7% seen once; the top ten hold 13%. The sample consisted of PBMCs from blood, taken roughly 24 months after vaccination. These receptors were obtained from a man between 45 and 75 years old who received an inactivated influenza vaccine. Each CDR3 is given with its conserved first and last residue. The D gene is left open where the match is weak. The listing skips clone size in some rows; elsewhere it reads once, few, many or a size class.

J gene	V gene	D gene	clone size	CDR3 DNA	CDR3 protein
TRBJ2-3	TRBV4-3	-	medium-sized	TGCGCCAGCAGCCAGGATTTAATATGGGGCACAGATACGCAGTATTTT	CASSQDLIWGTDTQYF
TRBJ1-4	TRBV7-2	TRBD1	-	TGTGCCAGCAGCTTAACTGGGACAGTCGAAAAACTGTTTTTT	CASSLTGTVEKLFF
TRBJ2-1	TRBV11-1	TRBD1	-	TGTGCCAGCAGCCCCGGACAGGTCTCCTACAATGAGCAGTTCTTC	CASSPGQVSYNEQFF
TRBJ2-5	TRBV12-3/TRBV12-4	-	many	TGTGCCAGCAGTAGGGACCGGAGGGAGACCCAGTACTTC	CASSRDRRETQYF
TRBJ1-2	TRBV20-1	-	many	TGCAGTGCCGGGGCCTTTGGCTATGGCTACACCTTC	CSAGAFGYGYTF
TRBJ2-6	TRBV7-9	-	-	TGTGCCAGCAGCTTCCTCAGAGGCCCTGGGGCCAACGTCCTGACTTTC	CASSFLRGPGANVLTF
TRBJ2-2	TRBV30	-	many	TGTGCCTGGAGTGTAATTAGGACTGTTCGGGGCACCGGGGAGCTGTTTTTT	CAWSVIRTVRGTGELFF
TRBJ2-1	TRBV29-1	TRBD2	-	TGCAGCGTTGGGACTAGCGGGAAGTTGTTTGAGCAGTTCTTC	CSVGTSGKLFEQFF
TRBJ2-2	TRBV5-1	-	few	TGCGCCAGCAGCATCGGACAGTTTAGCACCGGGGAGCTGTTTTTT	CASSIGQFSTGELFF
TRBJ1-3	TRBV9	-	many	TGTGCCAGCAGACCAAGGGACGGAAACACCATATATTTT	CASRPRDGNTIYF
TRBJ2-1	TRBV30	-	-	TGTGCCTGGAGTGCAGGGGCCCAGCACTACAATGAGCAGTTCTTC	CAWSAGAQHYNEQFF
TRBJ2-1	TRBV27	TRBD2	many	TGTGCCAGCAGTATAGGACTAGCCGATGAGCAGTTCTTC	CASSIGLADEQFF
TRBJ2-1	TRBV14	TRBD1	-	TGTGCCAGCAGCATCGACAGGGGGCAGTTCTTC	CASSIDRGQFF
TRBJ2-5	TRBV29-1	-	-	TGCAGCGTAGGGCCCGCTACAGGGCGAGAGACCCAGTACTTC	CSVGPATGRETQYF